The entry below gives a single T cell receptor beta chain sequence along with its context. Antigen: not known. This could be a read error, since a much larger clone is one nucleotide away. TCRdb redid the calling of the 5' RACE reads with MiXCR, one entry per CDR3 protein. The table lists fewer than 800,000 distinct CDR3 sequences, just over 7% of them singletons. This entry comes from a study of identical twins. Overall study findings and caveats: The abundant beta clonotypes from cord blood had fewer insertions, and memory repertoires had none of this.

Another study also made use of these data, one on yellow fever vaccine responses in identical twins.

The specimen was PBMCs. The TCR originated in a woman younger than 35 in good health.

For the CDR3, the DNA is TGCGCCAGCAGCGGACACGAACGGGACAGAGTCTCTGGGGCCAACATCCTGACTTTC. Amino acid sequence: CASSGHERDRVSGANILTF. This chain uses TRBV4-1 with TRBJ2-6, with 7 bases lining up with TRBD1. Germline CDR1 reads MGHRA; CDR2 reads YSYEKL. CDR3 length: 19 amino acids.